These T cell receptor beta chains were read from a single sample in a study of CD8 T cells in ankylosing spondylitis. Via MiXCR, TCRdb re-called the 5' RACE reads, giving one row per CDR3 protein. The sample holds about 340,000 distinct CDR3 sequences, approximately 8.2% seen once. Sequencing was performed on blood, either unsorted or a sorted T cell fraction (not recorded which). These TCRs come from a male donor with ankylosing spondylitis. CDR3s include the opening cysteine and the closing phenylalanine or tryptophan. Fields, in order: J gene, clone size, D gene, V gene, CDR3 protein, CDR3 DNA. A D gene is named only where the DNA matches it firmly. Only part of the rows carry a size: once, few, many, or a class if the clone is expanded.

j_gene: TRBJ2-7; abundance: once; d_gene: TRBD2; v_gene: TRBV7-2; CDR3aa: CASSFLAGSAYEQYF; CDR3nt: TGTGCCAGCAGCTTCCTAGCGGGGTCAGCCTACGAGCAGTACTTC
j_gene: TRBJ2-2; abundance: many; d_gene: TRBD2; v_gene: TRBV20-1; CDR3aa: CSARTGGNTGELFF; CDR3nt: TGCAGTGCTAGAACGGGAGGGAACACCGGGGAGCTGTTTTTT
j_gene: TRBJ2-3; abundance: NA; d_gene: NA; v_gene: TRBV29-1; CDR3aa: CSVDVSGVTDTQYF; CDR3nt: TGCAGCGTTGATGTATCGGGTGTCACAGATACGCAGTATTTT
j_gene: TRBJ2-7; abundance: many; d_gene: NA; v_gene: TRBV5-1; CDR3aa: CASSLEYTPSYEQYF; CDR3nt: TGCGCCAGCAGCTTGGAGTACACTCCCTCCTACGAGCAGTACTTC
j_gene: TRBJ1-1; abundance: many; d_gene: TRBD1; v_gene: TRBV5-1; CDR3aa: CASSSWPRDRGAFF; CDR3nt: TGCGCCAGCAGCTCATGGCCGCGGGACAGGGGAGCTTTCTTT
j_gene: TRBJ2-2; abundance: NA; d_gene: NA; v_gene: TRBV5-1; CDR3aa: CASSLEWRTGELFF; CDR3nt: TGCGCCAGCAGCTTGGAGTGGCGCACCGGGGAGCTGTTTTTT
j_gene: TRBJ2-2; abundance: few; d_gene: NA; v_gene: TRBV6-2/TRBV6-3; CDR3aa: CASSYDTVNTGELFF; CDR3nt: TGTGCCAGCAGTTACGACACGGTAAACACCGGGGAGCTGTTTTTT
j_gene: TRBJ2-7; abundance: few; d_gene: NA; v_gene: TRBV12-3/TRBV12-4; CDR3aa: CASTSGQKAREQYF; CDR3nt: TGTGCCAGCACCTCAGGACAGAAGGCACGAGAGCAGTACTTC
j_gene: TRBJ1-4; abundance: many; d_gene: NA; v_gene: TRBV29-1; CDR3aa: CSVADSVMFF; CDR3nt: TGCAGCGTTGCAGACAGCGTGATGTTTTTT
j_gene: TRBJ1-1; abundance: NA; d_gene: NA; v_gene: TRBV5-1; CDR3aa: CASSPGGVSAFF; CDR3nt: TGCGCCAGCAGCCCTGGAGGGGTATCGGCTTTCTTT
j_gene: TRBJ1-4; abundance: NA; d_gene: TRBD1; v_gene: TRBV20-1; CDR3aa: CSARPGQGNEKLFF; CDR3nt: TGCAGTGCTAGACCGGGACAGGGGAATGAAAAACTGTTTTTT
j_gene: TRBJ1-6; abundance: NA; d_gene: NA; v_gene: TRBV7-9; CDR3aa: CASSPDGDSPLHF; CDR3nt: TGTGCCAGCAGCCCAGATGGGGATTCACCCCTCCACTTT